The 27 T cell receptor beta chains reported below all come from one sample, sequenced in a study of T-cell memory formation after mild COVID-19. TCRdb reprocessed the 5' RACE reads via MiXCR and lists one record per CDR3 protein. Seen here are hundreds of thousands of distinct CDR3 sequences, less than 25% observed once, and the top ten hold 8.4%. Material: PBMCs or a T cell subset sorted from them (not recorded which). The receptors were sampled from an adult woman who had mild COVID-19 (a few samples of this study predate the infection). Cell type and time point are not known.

CDR3 sequence (DNA): TGTGCCATCAGGTCCCCGCCTGGCGGGTACGATTACGAGCAGTACTTC. Its translation: CAIRSPPGGYDYEQYF. The chain links TRBV10-3 to TRBJ2-7; possibly TRBD2 for D (5 bases). Germline V gene lookup returns CDR1 ENHRY and CDR2 SYGVKD. The CDR3 is 16 amino acids. V lost 6 bases to trimming and J lost 4 bases, with 22 bases between them.

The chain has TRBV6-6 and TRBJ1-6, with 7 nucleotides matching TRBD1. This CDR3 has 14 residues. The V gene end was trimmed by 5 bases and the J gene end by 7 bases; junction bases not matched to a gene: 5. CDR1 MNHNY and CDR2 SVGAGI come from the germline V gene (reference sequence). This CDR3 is CASSKTGRNSPLHF. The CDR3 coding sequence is TGTGCCAGCAGTAAGACAGGGAGGAATTCACCCCTCCACTTT.

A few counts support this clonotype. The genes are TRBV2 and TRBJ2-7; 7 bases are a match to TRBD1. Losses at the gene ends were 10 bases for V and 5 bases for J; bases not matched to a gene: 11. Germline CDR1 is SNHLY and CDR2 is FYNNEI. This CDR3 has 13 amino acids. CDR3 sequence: CATRDSGHDEQYF. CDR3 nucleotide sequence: TGTGCCACCCGGGACAGTGGTCACGACGAGCAGTACTTC.

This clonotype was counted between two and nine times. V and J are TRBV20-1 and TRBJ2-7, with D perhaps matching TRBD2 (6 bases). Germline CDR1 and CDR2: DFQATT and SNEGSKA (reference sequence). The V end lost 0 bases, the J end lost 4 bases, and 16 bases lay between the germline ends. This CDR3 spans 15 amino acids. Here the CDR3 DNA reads TGCAGTGCTAGAGATACGAGGGAGAGCGGGTACGAGCAGTACTTC. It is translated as CSARDTRESGYEQYF.

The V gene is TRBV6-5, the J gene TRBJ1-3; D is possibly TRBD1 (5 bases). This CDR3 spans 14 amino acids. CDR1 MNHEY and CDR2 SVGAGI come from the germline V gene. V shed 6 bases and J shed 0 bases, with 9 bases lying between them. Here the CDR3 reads CASSYDSSGNTIYF. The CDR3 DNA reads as TGTGCCAGCAGCTACGACAGCTCTGGAAACACCATATATTTT.

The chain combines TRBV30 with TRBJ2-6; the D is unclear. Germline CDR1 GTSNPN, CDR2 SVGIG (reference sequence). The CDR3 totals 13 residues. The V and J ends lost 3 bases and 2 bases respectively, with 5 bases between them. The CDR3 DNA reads TGTGCCTGGAGATCTACTGGGGCCAACGTCCTGACTTTC. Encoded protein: CAWRSTGANVLTF. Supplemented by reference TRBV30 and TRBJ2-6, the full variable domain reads SQTIHQWPATLVQPVGSPLSLECTVEGTSNPNLYWYRQAAGRGLQLLFYSVGIGQISSEVPQNLSASRPQDRQFILSSKKLLLSDSGFYLCAWRSTGANVLTFGAGSRLTVL.

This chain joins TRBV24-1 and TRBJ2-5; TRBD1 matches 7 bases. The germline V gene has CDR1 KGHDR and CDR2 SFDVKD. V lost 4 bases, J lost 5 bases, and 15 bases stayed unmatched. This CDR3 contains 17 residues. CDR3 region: CATSDHLGTAEGETQYF. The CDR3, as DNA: TGTGCCACCAGTGACCACCTCGGGACAGCCGAGGGGGAGACCCAGTACTTC.

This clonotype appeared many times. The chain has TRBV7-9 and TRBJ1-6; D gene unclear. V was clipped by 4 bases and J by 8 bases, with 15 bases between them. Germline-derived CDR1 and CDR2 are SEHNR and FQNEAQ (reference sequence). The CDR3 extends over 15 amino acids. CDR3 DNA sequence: TGTGCCAGCAGCTCGCGGATCGGAACCGATTCACCCCTCCACTTT. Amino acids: CASSSRIGTDSPLHF.

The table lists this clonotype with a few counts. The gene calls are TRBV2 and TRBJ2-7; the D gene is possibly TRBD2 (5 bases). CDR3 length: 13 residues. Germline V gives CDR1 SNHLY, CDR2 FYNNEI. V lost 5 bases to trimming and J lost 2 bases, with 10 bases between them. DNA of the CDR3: TGTGCCAGCAGTAATGGGGAGACCTACGAGCAGTACTTC. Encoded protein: CASSNGETYEQYF.

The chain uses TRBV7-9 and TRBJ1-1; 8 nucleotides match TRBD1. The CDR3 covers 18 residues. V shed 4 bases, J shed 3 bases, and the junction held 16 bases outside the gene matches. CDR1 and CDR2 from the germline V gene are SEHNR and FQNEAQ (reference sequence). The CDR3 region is CASSSQLDREVRDTEAFF. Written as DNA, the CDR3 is TGTGCCAGCAGCTCACAATTGGACAGGGAGGTGAGGGACACTGAAGCTTTCTTT.

The CDR3 here is CASSQATGFTEAFF. CDR3 nucleotide sequence: TGTGCCAGCAGCCAAGCGACAGGGTTCACTGAAGCTTTCTTT. The V gene is TRBV3-1, the J gene TRBJ1-1; TRBD1 matches at 7 bases. The CDR3 loop spans 14 amino acids. The trim removed 1 base at V and 4 bases at J, leaving 3 bases unmatched. Germline V gene sequence: CDR1 LGHDT, CDR2 YNNKEL (reference sequence).

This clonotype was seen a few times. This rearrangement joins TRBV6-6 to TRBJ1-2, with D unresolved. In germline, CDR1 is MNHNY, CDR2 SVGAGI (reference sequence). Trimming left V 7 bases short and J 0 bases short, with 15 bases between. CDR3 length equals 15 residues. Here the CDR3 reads CASTQLAAANYGYTF. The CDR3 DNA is TGTGCCAGCACCCAGTTGGCAGCAGCTAACTATGGCTACACCTTC.

The chain's CDR3 is CASSPHGDYLYNEQFF. CDR3 sequence (DNA): TGTGCCAGCAGTCCGCATGGGGACTACCTCTACAATGAGCAGTTCTTC. The chain couples TRBV12-3 or TRBV12-4 to TRBJ2-1; 7 bases line up with TRBD2. Trimming took 5 bases from V and 3 from J; bases not matched to a gene: 10. The CDR3 loop spans 16 amino acids.

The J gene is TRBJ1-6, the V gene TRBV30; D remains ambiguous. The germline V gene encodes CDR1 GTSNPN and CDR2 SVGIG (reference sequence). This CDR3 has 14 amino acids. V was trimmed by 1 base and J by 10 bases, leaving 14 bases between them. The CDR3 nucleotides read TGTGCCTGGAGTGATCGGTGGTACGGCTCACCCCTCCACTTT. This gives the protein CAWSDRWYGSPLHF.

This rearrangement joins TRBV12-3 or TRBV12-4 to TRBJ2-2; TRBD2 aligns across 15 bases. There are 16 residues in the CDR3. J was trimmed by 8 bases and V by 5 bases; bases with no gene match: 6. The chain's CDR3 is CASSTSGTSGRGELFF. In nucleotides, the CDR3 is TGTGCCAGCAGTACGTCCGGGACTAGCGGGAGGGGGGAGCTGTTTTTT.

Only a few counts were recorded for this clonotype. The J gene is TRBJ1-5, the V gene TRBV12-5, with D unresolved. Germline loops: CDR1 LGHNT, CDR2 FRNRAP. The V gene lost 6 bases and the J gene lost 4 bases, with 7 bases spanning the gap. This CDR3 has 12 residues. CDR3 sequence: CASGAGNQPQHF. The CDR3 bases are TGTGCTAGTGGGGCGGGTAATCAGCCCCAGCATTTT.

The CDR3 is CAWSSLSNQPQHF. The CDR3 bases are TGTGCCTGGAGCAGCCTTAGCAATCAGCCCCAGCATTTT. The chain recombines TRBV30 with TRBJ1-5; D is unresolved. This CDR3 contains 13 residues. Germline CDR1 reads GTSNPN; CDR2 reads SVGIG (reference sequence). Trimming stripped 3 bases from V and 0 bases from J, with 6 bases between.

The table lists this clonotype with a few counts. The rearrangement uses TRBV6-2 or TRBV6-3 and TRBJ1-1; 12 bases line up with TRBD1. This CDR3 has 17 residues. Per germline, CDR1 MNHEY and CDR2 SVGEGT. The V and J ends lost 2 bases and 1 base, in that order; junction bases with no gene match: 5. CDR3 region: CASSYGGQGARNTEAFF. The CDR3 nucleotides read TGTGCCAGCAGTTACGGGGGACAGGGGGCTCGGAACACTGAAGCTTTCTTT.

The CDR3 is CASSEWLGGNQPQHF. The CDR3 nucleotides read TGTGCCAGCAGTGAATGGTTGGGGGGAAATCAGCCCCAGCATTTT. V gene TRBV2 combines with J gene TRBJ1-5; possible D gene TRBD1, 5 bases. This CDR3 has 15 residues. Germline assignment: CDR1 SNHLY and CDR2 FYNNEI. V was cut by 2 bases and J by 4 bases, with 12 bases left in between.

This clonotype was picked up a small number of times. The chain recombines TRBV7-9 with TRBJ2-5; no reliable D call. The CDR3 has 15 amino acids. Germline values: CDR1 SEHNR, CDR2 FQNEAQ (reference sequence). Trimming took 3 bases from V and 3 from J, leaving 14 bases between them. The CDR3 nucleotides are TGTGCCAGCAGCTTGGGTCGGTATGTAGAAGAGACCCAGTACTTC. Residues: CASSLGRYVEETQYF. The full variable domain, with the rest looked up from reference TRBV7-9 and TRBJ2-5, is DTGVSQNPRHKITKRGQNVTFRCDPISEHNRLYWYRQTLGQGPEFLTYFQNEAQLEKSRLLSDRFSAERPKGSFSTLEIQRTEQGDSAMYLCASSLGRYVEETQYFGPGTRLLVL.

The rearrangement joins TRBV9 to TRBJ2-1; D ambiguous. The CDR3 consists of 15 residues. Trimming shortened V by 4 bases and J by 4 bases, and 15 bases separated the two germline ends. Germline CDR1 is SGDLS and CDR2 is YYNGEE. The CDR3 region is CASSSRSVGYNEQFF. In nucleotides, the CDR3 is TGTGCCAGCAGCTCCAGGTCAGTCGGGTACAATGAGCAGTTCTTC. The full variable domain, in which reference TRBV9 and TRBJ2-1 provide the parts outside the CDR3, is DSGVTQTPKHLITATGQRVTLRCSPRSGDLSVYWYQQSLDQGLQFLIQYYNGEERAKGNILERFSAQQFPDLHSELNLSSLELGDSALYFCASSSRSVGYNEQFFGPGTRLTVL.

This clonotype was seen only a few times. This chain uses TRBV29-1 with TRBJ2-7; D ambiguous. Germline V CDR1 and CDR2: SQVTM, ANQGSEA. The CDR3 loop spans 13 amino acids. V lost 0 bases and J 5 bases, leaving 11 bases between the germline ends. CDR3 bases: TGCAGCGTTGAAGATCCCACTGGGGACGAGCAGTACTTC. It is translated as CSVEDPTGDEQYF.

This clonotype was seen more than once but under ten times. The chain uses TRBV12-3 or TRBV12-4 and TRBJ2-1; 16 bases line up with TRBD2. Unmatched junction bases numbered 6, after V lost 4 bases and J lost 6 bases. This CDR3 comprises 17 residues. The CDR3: CASSSPGLAGGRNEQFF. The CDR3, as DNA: TGTGCCAGCAGTTCGCCGGGACTAGCGGGGGGGCGCAATGAGCAGTTCTTC.

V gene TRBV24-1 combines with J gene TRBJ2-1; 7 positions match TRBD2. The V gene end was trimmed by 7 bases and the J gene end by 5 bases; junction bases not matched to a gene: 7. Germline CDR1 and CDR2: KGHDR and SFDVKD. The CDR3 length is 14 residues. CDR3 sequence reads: CATREAGSDNEQFF. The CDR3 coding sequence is TGTGCCACCAGGGAAGCGGGATCTGACAATGAGCAGTTCTTC.

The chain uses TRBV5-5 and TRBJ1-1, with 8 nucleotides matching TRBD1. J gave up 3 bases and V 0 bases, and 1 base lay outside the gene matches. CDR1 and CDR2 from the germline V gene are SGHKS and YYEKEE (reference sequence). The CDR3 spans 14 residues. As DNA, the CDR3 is TGTGCCAGCAGCTTGGGGACAGGGCACACTGAAGCTTTCTTT. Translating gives CASSLGTGHTEAFF.

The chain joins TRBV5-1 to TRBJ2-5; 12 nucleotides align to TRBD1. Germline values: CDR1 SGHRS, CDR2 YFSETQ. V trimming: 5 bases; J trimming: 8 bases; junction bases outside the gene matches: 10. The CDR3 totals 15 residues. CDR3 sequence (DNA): TGCGCCAGCAGTCAAGAAGGGACAGGGGGCTTAACCCAGTACTTC. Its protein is CASSQEGTGGLTQYF.

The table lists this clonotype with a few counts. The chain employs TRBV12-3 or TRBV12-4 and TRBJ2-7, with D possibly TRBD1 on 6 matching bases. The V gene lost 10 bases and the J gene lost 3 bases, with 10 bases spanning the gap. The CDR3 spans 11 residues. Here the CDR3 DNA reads TGTGCCATCGGACAGTACTACGAGCAGTACTTC. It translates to CAIGQYYEQYF.